This entry features one T cell receptor (beta chain) sequence. This specimen belongs to a study of cytomegalovirus exposure and HLA in healthy donors. The junction had 6 bases not matched to a gene; V was cut back by 3 bases and J by 2 bases. There are 16 residues in the CDR3. The germline V gene has CDR1 SGHNT and CDR2 YYREEE (reference sequence). The PCR had 60 Vbeta and 13 Jbeta primers. Clones were read by immunoSEQ multiplex PCR, and TCRdb kept only the in-frame ones, dropping some. The sample includes 250,000 to 350,000 clones, 80% to 90% of them seen just once. This clonotype was obtained from a man between 40 and 49 years old in good health and CMV-seropositive. This sequence joins TRBV5-4 and TRBJ2-3, with TRBD2 identical over 10 bases. The sample was PBMCs. The CDR3 sequence is CASSSRTSGLTDTQYF. For the CDR3, the DNA is TGTGCCAGCAGCTCGCGGACTAGCGGACTCACAGATACGCAGTATTTT.